These 6 T cell receptor beta chains share one sample of origin, sequenced in a study of beta chain features in type 1 diabetes. TCRB transcripts that were expressed got sequenced, as all of the isolated RNA had been reverse transcribed. The repertoire was sequenced with immunoSEQ multiplex PCR; TCRdb's copy has only in-frame clones and lacks some. Of more than 300,000 clones in the sample, around 12% were seen once. The specimen was naive CD4+ T cells from blood. These receptors originate from a man between 18 and 29 years old in good health.

This clone was counted a few times. The rearrangement links TRBV6-6 to TRBJ2-5; 9 bases map to TRBD2. V lost 6 bases and J lost 1; bases outside the gene matches: 9. This CDR3 comprises 16 residues. Germline V CDR1 and CDR2: MNHNY, SVGAGI (reference sequence). The chain's CDR3 is CASRRTGTSFQETQYF. In DNA, the CDR3 is TGTGCCAGCAGGCGAACCGGGACTAGCTTCCAAGAGACCCAGTACTTC.

The table lists this clone with a few counts. This chain links TRBV7-8 with TRBJ2-7; the D gene is possibly TRBD2 (6 bases). The germline V gene encodes CDR1 SGHVS and CDR2 FQNEAQ. Deletions cut 0 bases from V and 0 bases from J, with 6 bases between. The CDR3 covers 14 residues. As DNA, the CDR3 is TGTGCCAGCAGCTTAGCCGGGAGCTCCTACGAGCAGTACTTC. Its protein is CASSLAGSSYEQYF. The full variable domain, rest sourced from reference TRBV7-8 and TRBJ2-7, is GAGVSQSPRYKVAKRGQDVALRCDPISGHVSLFWYQQALGQGPEFLTYFQNEAQLDKSGLPSDRFFAERPEGSVSTLKIQRTQQEDSAVYLCASSLAGSSYEQYFGPGTRLTVT.

This clone was counted only a few times. This sequence joins TRBV7-2 and TRBJ1-2; D not resolved. Trimming stripped 6 bases from V and 3 bases from J, with 14 bases between. Germline-derived CDR1 and CDR2 are SGHTA and FQGNSA. The CDR3 consists of 14 residues. The DNA of the CDR3 is TGTGCCAGCAGGTTGTCCCGCGGGTACTATGGCTACACCTTC. It specifies CASRLSRGYYGYTF.

This chain connects TRBV7-2 to TRBJ2-7, with D unclear. Deletions cut 5 bases from V and 3 bases from J, with 11 bases between. This CDR3 is 13 amino acids long. Germline CDR1 and CDR2: SGHTA and FQGNSA. The CDR3 reads CASSPQVGYEQYF. DNA of the CDR3: TGTGCCAGCAGCCCCCAGGTGGGCTACGAGCAGTACTTC.

The J gene is TRBJ1-5, the V gene TRBV30; 7 positions match TRBD1. CDR1 and CDR2 (germline): GTSNPN, SVGIG (reference sequence). The CDR3 is made up of 13 amino acids. V lost 5 bases, J lost 4 bases, and 5 bases stayed unmatched. CDR3: CAWGTGDNQPQHF. CDR3 bases: TGTGCCTGGGGCACAGGGGATAATCAGCCCCAGCATTTT.

This clone was seen a few times. CDR3 nucleotides: TGCGCCAGCAGCTCAGGCAGCTCCTACGAGCAGTACTTC. Protein product: CASSSGSSYEQYF. The rearrangement links TRBV5-1 to TRBJ2-7; D gene uncertain. Germline V gene lookup returns CDR1 SGHRS and CDR2 YFSETQ. This CDR3 region has 13 residues. V was clipped by 3 bases and J by 0 bases, with 7 bases between them.